What follows are 3 T cell receptor beta chains derived from one specimen sequenced in a study of shared clonotypes between healthy human individuals. TCRdb's table, derived via immunoSEQ multiplex PCR, lists solely in-frame clones and lacks some. The sample holds some 100,000 clones, about 63% seen once. The sample was memory CD8+ T cells sorted from blood. Specified subset: CD45RO+ cells pooled with CCR7-negative TemRA cells. All receptors derive from a young woman in good health.

The chain is built from TRBV9 and TRBJ2-7; 10 bases are a match to TRBD1. Germline values: CDR1 SGDLS, CDR2 YYNGEE. V trimming: 5 bases; J trimming: 6 bases; junction bases outside the gene matches: 2. The CDR3 has 12 residues. CDR3 sequence (DNA): TGTGCCAGCAGAGGGACAGGGGCCGAGCAGTACTTC. Its protein product is CASRGTGAEQYF. The full variable domain, rest sourced from reference TRBV9 and TRBJ2-7, is DSGVTQTPKHLITATGQRVTLRCSPRSGDLSVYWYQQSLDQGLQFLIQYYNGEERAKGNILERFSAQQFPDLHSELNLSSLELGDSALYFCASRGTGAEQYFGPGTRLTVT.

J is TRBJ2-1 and V is TRBV9, with no clear D. Trimming took off 0 bases at V and 5 bases at J, with 12 bases between the two ends. The CDR3 extends over 15 amino acids. The germline gives CDR1 SGDLS, CDR2 YYNGEE. The chain's CDR3 is CASSVDGFTDNEQFF. The CDR3 nucleotides read TGTGCCAGCAGCGTAGACGGTTTTACGGACAATGAGCAGTTCTTC.

This clone was counted many times. This sequence joins TRBV6-1 and TRBJ2-1; 10 bases are shared with TRBD2. CDR1 and CDR2 (germline): MNHNS, SASEGT. The CDR3 consists of 15 residues. The J segment lost 4 bases and the V segment lost 8 bases, leaving 8 bases of the junction unmatched. For the CDR3, the DNA is TGTGCCAGCTCCTCTCAAGCGGGGGGGTACAATGAGCAGTTCTTC. Its protein is CASSSQAGGYNEQFF.